This is a list of T cell receptor beta chains from one sample in a study of response to subunit inactivated influenza vaccine. TCRdb independently ran MiXCR on the RT-PCR reads; one entry per CDR3 protein. The table records some 800,000 distinct CDR3 sequences, approximately 21% of them present only once. The sample was PBMCs from blood, taken less than 6 days after vaccination. The origin of the receptors is a man in his fifties who received an inactivated influenza vaccine. Each CDR3 is given without its conserved first and last residue. The order of the fields is clone size, V gene, J gene, CDR3 protein. The size entry is marked missing in some rows and otherwise reads once, few, many or a size class.

size: -
V: TRBV10-3
J: TRBJ2-7
CDR3: AISEIHEQY

size: -
V: TRBV20-1
J: TRBJ2-1
CDR3: SARDWGDRGLGEQF

size: many
V: TRBV5-1
J: TRBJ1-1
CDR3: ASSQTTRTGDTEAF

size: -
V: TRBV7-8
J: TRBJ2-6
CDR3: ASSGSRISSGANVLT

size: -
V: TRBV7-2
J: TRBJ2-1
CDR3: ASSPHSGSYNEQF

size: few
V: TRBV20-1
J: TRBJ2-7
CDR3: SARVGQPYEQY

size: few
V: TRBV6-5
J: TRBJ2-2
CDR3: ASSYSLVGLGELF

size: -
V: TRBV12-3/TRBV12-4
J: TRBJ2-2
CDR3: ASSSQTGITGELF

size: -
V: TRBV29-1
J: TRBJ2-1
CDR3: SVVGRAYNEQF

size: -
V: TRBV6-5
J: TRBJ2-6
CDR3: ASSLLGPGANVLT

size: -
V: TRBV2
J: TRBJ2-1
CDR3: ASSAEGGRYNEQF

size: -
V: TRBV18
J: TRBJ1-4
CDR3: ASSPTVSLTQGEKLF

size: few
V: TRBV5-1
J: TRBJ2-3
CDR3: ASSLNRGRGADTQY

size: few
V: TRBV27
J: TRBJ2-3
CDR3: ASSLGTSGNTQY

size: -
V: TRBV7-2
J: TRBJ2-2
CDR3: ASSPRQGASGGELF

size: -
V: TRBV5-1
J: TRBJ2-1
CDR3: ASSKTSGVYNEQF

size: few
V: TRBV30
J: TRBJ2-7
CDR3: ATGRGTGIIYEQY

size: -
V: TRBV6-2/TRBV6-3
J: TRBJ2-2
CDR3: ASSYTRHTNTGELF

size: -
V: TRBV5-1
J: TRBJ2-3
CDR3: ASSLTGITDTQY

size: few
V: TRBV28
J: TRBJ2-1
CDR3: ASRVLAGGINNEQF

size: many
V: TRBV15
J: TRBJ2-2
CDR3: ATSRETGELF

size: few
V: TRBV20-1
J: TRBJ2-7
CDR3: SGGLAGAVNYEQY

size: -
V: TRBV7-2
J: TRBJ2-1
CDR3: ASGRGGAYNEQF

size: few
V: TRBV6-2/TRBV6-3
J: TRBJ2-7
CDR3: ATFRDANSYEQY

size: few
V: TRBV12-3/TRBV12-4
J: TRBJ2-5
CDR3: ASSQQGGQETQY

size: few
V: TRBV9
J: TRBJ2-7
CDR3: ASSAYGLAYEQY

size: few
V: TRBV5-1
J: TRBJ1-1
CDR3: ASSPGAVFTEAF

size: -
V: TRBV4-3
J: TRBJ2-3
CDR3: ASSQDSWPADTQY

size: few
V: TRBV27
J: TRBJ2-1
CDR3: ASSGRLAGDRYNEQF

size: few
V: TRBV7-2
J: TRBJ2-1
CDR3: ASSLFVRGQGSNEQF

size: -
V: TRBV29-1
J: TRBJ2-3
CDR3: SVLGTGSTDTQY

size: -
V: TRBV7-9
J: TRBJ2-4
CDR3: ASSKQRAPGNIQY

size: -
V: TRBV12-3/TRBV12-4
J: TRBJ1-6
CDR3: ASSIRDPGNSPLH

size: -
V: TRBV12-3/TRBV12-4
J: TRBJ2-5
CDR3: ASSLGQLRETQY

size: -
V: TRBV7-2
J: TRBJ1-2
CDR3: ASSLFQGPSGYT

size: few
V: TRBV6-2/TRBV6-3
J: TRBJ2-7
CDR3: ASRGGYEQY

size: -
V: TRBV20-1
J: TRBJ1-2
CDR3: SARGGDGYGYT

size: few
V: TRBV6-5
J: TRBJ2-1
CDR3: ASCSRPAEQF

size: many
V: TRBV12-3/TRBV12-4
J: TRBJ1-1
CDR3: ASSLGGIAF

size: many
V: TRBV7-2
J: TRBJ2-5
CDR3: ASSRTSGGTGLETQY

size: few
V: TRBV7-2
J: TRBJ2-4
CDR3: ASSFSSLAKNIQY

size: -
V: TRBV30
J: TRBJ2-4
CDR3: AWSLSFDRGRHIQY

size: -
V: TRBV7-9
J: TRBJ2-1
CDR3: ASSLGLAALGEQF

size: few
V: TRBV15
J: TRBJ2-7
CDR3: ATSTSRGPSYEQY

size: -
V: TRBV12-3/TRBV12-4
J: TRBJ2-7
CDR3: ASSQTRGYEQY

size: few
V: TRBV28
J: TRBJ2-1
CDR3: ASSLGPLSGGNEQF

size: once
V: TRBV11-2
J: TRBJ1-3
CDR3: ASSFGTGIGNTIY

size: -
V: TRBV4-2
J: TRBJ2-5
CDR3: ASSQDLNRVGTQY

size: -
V: TRBV29-1
J: TRBJ1-5
CDR3: SVVTGLANQPQH

size: -
V: TRBV12-3/TRBV12-4
J: TRBJ2-2
CDR3: ASSLANRRTAAVPHTGELF

size: -
V: TRBV5-6
J: TRBJ2-2
CDR3: ASNLQNTGELF

size: -
V: TRBV24-1
J: TRBJ2-1
CDR3: ATSDSGQQWTDEQF

size: -
V: TRBV20-1
J: TRBJ2-1
CDR3: SASAGSSYNEQF

size: few
V: TRBV20-1
J: TRBJ2-2
CDR3: SAVSGATNTGELF

size: -
V: TRBV12-3/TRBV12-4
J: TRBJ2-1
CDR3: ASSFHFYNEQF

size: few
V: TRBV20-1
J: TRBJ2-7
CDR3: SAPQTGRDEQY

size: -
V: TRBV10-3
J: TRBJ1-4
CDR3: AISESGGSSEKLF

size: -
V: TRBV5-1
J: TRBJ2-7
CDR3: ASSSGSGWISYEQY

size: -
V: TRBV15
J: TRBJ2-2
CDR3: ATSRGQRESSGELF

size: -
V: TRBV20-1
J: TRBJ2-1
CDR3: SARFSGRSYNEQF